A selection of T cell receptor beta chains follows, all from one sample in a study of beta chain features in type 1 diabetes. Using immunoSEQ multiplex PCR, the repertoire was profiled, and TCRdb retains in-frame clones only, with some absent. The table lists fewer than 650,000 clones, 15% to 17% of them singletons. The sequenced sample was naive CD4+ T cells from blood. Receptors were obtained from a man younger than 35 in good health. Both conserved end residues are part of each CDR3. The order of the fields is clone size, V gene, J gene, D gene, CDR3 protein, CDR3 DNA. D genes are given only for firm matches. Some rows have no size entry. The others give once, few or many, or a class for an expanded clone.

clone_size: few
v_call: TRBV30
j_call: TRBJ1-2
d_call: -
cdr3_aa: CAWSVVWQSRSYTF
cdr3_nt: TGTGCCTGGAGTGTTGTTTGGCAGTCTCGCAGCTACACCTTC

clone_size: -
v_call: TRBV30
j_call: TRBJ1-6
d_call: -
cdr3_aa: CAWGRVNSPLHF
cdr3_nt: TGTGCCTGGGGACGAGTCAATTCACCCCTCCACTTT

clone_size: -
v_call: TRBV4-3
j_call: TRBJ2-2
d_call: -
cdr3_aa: CASMRQPNTGELFF
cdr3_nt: TGCGCCAGCATGCGGCAGCCGAACACCGGGGAGCTGTTTTTT

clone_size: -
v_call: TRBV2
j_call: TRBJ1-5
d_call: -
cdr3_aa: CASSGTVDNQPQHF
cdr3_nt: TGTGCCAGCAGTGGAACAGTAGACAATCAGCCCCAGCATTTT

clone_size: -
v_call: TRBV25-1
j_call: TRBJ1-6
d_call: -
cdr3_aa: CASSSGGYVSYNSPLHF
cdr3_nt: TGTGCCAGCAGTTCTGGGGGTTACGTGTCCTATAATTCACCCCTCCACTTT

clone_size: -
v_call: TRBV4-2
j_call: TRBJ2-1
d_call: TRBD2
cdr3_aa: CASSRGLAGGPSVDEQFF
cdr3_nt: TGTGCCAGCAGCCGCGGACTAGCGGGAGGCCCCTCTGTCGATGAGCAGTTCTTC

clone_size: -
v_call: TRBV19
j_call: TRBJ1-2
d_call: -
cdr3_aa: CASSVTKGGYTF
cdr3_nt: TGTGCCAGTAGTGTGACAAAAGGTGGCTACACCTTC

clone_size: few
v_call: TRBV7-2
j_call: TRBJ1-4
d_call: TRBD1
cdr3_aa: CASSQDRASEKLFF
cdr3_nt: TGTGCCAGCAGCCAGGACAGGGCTAGTGAAAAACTGTTTTTT

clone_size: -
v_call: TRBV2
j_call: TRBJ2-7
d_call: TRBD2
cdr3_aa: CASRGGTSGSYEQYF
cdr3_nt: TGTGCCAGCAGGGGGGGGACTAGCGGATCCTACGAGCAGTACTTC

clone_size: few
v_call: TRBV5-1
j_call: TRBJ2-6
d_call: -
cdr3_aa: CASSLIVRRANVLTF
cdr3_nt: TGCGCCAGCAGCTTGATTGTAAGGAGGGCCAACGTCCTGACTTTC